The 12 T cell receptor beta chains in this list originate from one sample, sequenced in a study of regulatory dendritic cells for organ transplantation. Some clones are missing from TCRdb's copy, which holds only in-frame ones; the method was immunoSEQ multiplex PCR. The profile covers 29,000 or so clones, with 75% to 80% appearing a single time and less than 2.5% taken by the ten largest. Sequenced: memory CD4+ T cells from blood. Noted subset: CD45RO+ memory T cells. All receptors derive from a human donor in good health.

V gene TRBV19 combines with J gene TRBJ2-3; D may be TRBD1 or TRBD2 (5 bases each). Looked up from germline, CDR1 is LNHDA and CDR2 is SQIVND (reference sequence). The V end was cut by 7 bases, the J end by 6 bases, with 17 bases between. The CDR3 covers 14 residues. CDR3 sequence reads: CASTPGLAGDTQYF. The CDR3 region has the DNA TGTGCCAGTACCCCGGGGCTAGCTGGGGATACGCAGTATTTT.

This chain links TRBV7-2 with TRBJ2-7; 11 nucleotides match TRBD1. The CDR3 spans 15 residues. CDR1 is SGHTA and CDR2 is FQGNSA in the germline V gene. With 4 bases clipped from V and 3 bases from J, the junction kept 5 bases outside the gene matches. CDR3 protein: CASSSGTGGFYEQYF. The CDR3 DNA reads as TGTGCCAGCAGCTCCGGGACAGGGGGTTTCTACGAGCAGTACTTC.

Judged by abundance, this clone is large. The chain carries TRBV7-9 and TRBJ1-1; tentative D call: TRBD1 (6 bases). Germline V gives CDR1 SEHNR, CDR2 FQNEAQ (reference sequence). V lost 1 base and J lost 10, with 13 bases in between. There are 13 residues in the CDR3. The CDR3 reads CASSLGSTGIAFF. The CDR3 DNA is TGTGCCAGCAGCTTAGGGTCCACAGGGATAGCTTTCTTT.

CDR3 loop: CATSVNNRNTGELFF. CDR3 nucleotides: TGTGCCACCAGCGTCAATAACAGGAATACCGGGGAGCTGTTTTTT. The chain combines TRBV15 with TRBJ2-2, with a possible D match to TRBD1 (5 bases). The V gene lost 5 bases and the J gene lost 5 bases, with 15 bases spanning the gap. CDR3 length: 15 residues. The V gene's germline CDR1 is LNHNV and CDR2 YYDKDF (reference sequence). Based on the CDR3 plus reference TRBV15 and TRBJ2-2, the full variable domain is DAMVIQNPRYQVTQFGKPVTLSCSQTLNHNVMYWYQQKSSQAPKLLFHYYDKDFNNEADTPDNFQSRRPNTSFCFLDIRSPGLGDTAMYLCATSVNNRNTGELFFGEGSRLTVL.

The chain recombines TRBV4-3 with TRBJ1-3; a possible D gene is TRBD1 (5 bases). The CDR3 covers 15 residues. The V and J ends lost 0 bases and 7 bases respectively, with 13 bases between them. In germline, CDR1 is LGHNA, CDR2 YSLEER. CDR3 DNA sequence: TGCGCCAGCAGCCAAGAATTTAGGCAGGGTAACACCATATATTTT. Translation gives CASSQEFRQGNTIYF.

The chain couples TRBV4-3 to TRBJ1-1; no clear D gene. CDR3 length equals 13 residues. Germline V lookup: CDR1 LGHNA, CDR2 YSLEER. V gave up 1 base and J gave up 4 bases, with 7 bases separating them. In DNA, the CDR3 is TGCGCCAGCAGCCAAGTGGCGACCACTGAAGCTTTCTTT. It encodes CASSQVATTEAFF.

This clone was seen a few times. The chain is built from TRBV5-3 and TRBJ1-1; perhaps TRBD1 as D (6 bases). TRBV5-3 is assigned to the ORF class and has an uncertain function. The CDR3 contains 15 residues. Trimming took off 3 bases at V and 1 base at J, with 13 bases between the two ends. CDR3 sequence reads: CARSWIMTGNTEAFF. For the CDR3, the DNA is TGTGCCAGAAGCTGGATTATGACAGGGAACACTGAAGCTTTCTTT.

The rearrangement links TRBV6-6 to TRBJ2-1; 7 bases line up with TRBD2. This CDR3 is 13 amino acids long. V lost 3 bases to trimming and J lost 8 bases; unmatched junction nucleotides: 4. CDR1 MNHNY and CDR2 SVGAGI come from the germline V gene (reference sequence). CDR3 nucleotide sequence: TGTGCCAGCAGTTATTATCGGGGGGATGAGCAGTTCTTC. This codes for CASSYYRGDEQFF.

This clone was observed a single time. This chain uses TRBV2 with TRBJ2-2, with D unresolved. Trimming removed 8 bases from V and 4 bases from J, with 11 bases in between. Germline CDR1 is SNHLY and CDR2 is FYNNEI. The CDR3 sequence is 13 residues long. The CDR3 is CASGPRPTGELFF. In nucleotides, the CDR3 is TGTGCCAGCGGGCCGCGCCCCACCGGGGAGCTGTTTTTT. Based on the CDR3 plus reference TRBV2 and TRBJ2-2, the full variable domain is EPEVTQTPSHQVTQMGQEVILRCVPISNHLYFYWYRQILGQKVEFLVSFYNNEISEKSEIFDDQFSVERPDGSNFTLKIRSTKLEDSAMYFCASGPRPTGELFFGEGSRLTVL.

V gene TRBV7-2 combines with J gene TRBJ2-2; D gene uncertain. Germline V gene lookup returns CDR1 SGHTA and CDR2 FQGNSA. This CDR3 is 14 amino acids long. Trimming took 5 bases from V and 6 from J, leaving 13 bases between them. CDR3 bases: TGTGCCAGCAGCCCTTGGGTGGGCCCCGGGGAGCTGTTTTTT. Encoded protein: CASSPWVGPGELFF. Complete variable domain (other parts from reference TRBV7-2 and TRBJ2-2): GAGVSQSPSNKVTEKGKDVELRCDPISGHTALYWYRQSLGQGLEFLIYFQGNSAPDKSGLPSDRFSAERTGGSVSTLTIQRTQQEDSAVYLCASSPWVGPGELFFGEGSRLTVL.

The genes are TRBV5-6 and TRBJ1-2; D gene unclear. V was trimmed by 9 bases and J by 1 base, leaving 10 bases between them. The CDR3 runs 12 residues. Germline V gene lookup returns CDR1 SGHDT and CDR2 YYEEEE. CDR3 nucleotide sequence: TGTGCCACCAAGTTTAATAACTATGGCTACACCTTC. Its protein product is CATKFNNYGYTF.

This chain connects TRBV4-3 to TRBJ2-3; TRBD2 agrees at 12 bases. V shed 1 base, J shed 3 bases, and the junction held 5 bases outside the gene matches. The CDR3 covers 17 residues. Germline V gene data show CDR1 as LGHNA and CDR2 as YSLEER. CDR3 residues: CASSQALAGGTTDTQYF. In DNA form, the CDR3 reads TGCGCCAGCAGCCAAGCTCTAGCGGGGGGGACGACAGATACGCAGTATTTT.